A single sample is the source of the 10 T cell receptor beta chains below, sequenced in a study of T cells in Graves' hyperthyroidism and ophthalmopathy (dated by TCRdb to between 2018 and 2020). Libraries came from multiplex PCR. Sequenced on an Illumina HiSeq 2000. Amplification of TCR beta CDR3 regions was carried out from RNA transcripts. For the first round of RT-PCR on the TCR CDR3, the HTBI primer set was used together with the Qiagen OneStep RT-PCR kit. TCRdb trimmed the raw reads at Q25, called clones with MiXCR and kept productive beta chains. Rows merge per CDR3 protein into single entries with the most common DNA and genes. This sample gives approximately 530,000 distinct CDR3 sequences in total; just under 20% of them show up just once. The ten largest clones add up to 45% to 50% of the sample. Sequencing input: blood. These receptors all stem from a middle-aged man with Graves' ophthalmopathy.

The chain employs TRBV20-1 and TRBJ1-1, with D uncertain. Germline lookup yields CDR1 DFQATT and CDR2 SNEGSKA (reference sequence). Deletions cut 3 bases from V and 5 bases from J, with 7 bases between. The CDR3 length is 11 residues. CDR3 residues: CSARTGTEAFF. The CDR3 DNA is TGCAGTGCTAGGACGGGGACTGAAGCTTTCTTT.

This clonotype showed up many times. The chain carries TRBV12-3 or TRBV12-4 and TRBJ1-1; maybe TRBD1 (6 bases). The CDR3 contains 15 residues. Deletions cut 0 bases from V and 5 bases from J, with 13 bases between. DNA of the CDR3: TGTGCCAGCAGTTTAGCCCTGGACAGTAGAACTGAAGCTTTCTTT. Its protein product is CASSLALDSRTEAFF.

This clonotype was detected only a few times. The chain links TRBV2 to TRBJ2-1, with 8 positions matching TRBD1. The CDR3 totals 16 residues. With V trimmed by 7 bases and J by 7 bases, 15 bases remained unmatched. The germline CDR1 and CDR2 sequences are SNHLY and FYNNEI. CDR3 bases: TGTGCCAGCACCCTCGAGAGGGACAGGTCTGGGAATGAGCAGTTCTTC. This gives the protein CASTLERDRSGNEQFF.

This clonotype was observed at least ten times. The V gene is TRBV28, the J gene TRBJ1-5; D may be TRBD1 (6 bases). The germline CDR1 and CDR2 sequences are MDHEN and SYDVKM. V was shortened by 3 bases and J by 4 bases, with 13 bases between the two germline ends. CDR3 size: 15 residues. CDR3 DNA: TGTGCCAGCAGTTTTGGGGACATTGGTAATCAGCCCCAGCATTTT. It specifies CASSFGDIGNQPQHF.

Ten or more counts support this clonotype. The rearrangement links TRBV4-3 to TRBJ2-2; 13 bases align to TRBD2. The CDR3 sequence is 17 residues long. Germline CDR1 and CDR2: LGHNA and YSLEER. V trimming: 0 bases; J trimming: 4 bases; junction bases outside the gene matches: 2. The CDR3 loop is CASSQELAGGPTGELFF. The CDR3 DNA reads TGCGCCAGCAGCCAAGAACTAGCGGGAGGGCCCACCGGGGAGCTGTTTTTT.

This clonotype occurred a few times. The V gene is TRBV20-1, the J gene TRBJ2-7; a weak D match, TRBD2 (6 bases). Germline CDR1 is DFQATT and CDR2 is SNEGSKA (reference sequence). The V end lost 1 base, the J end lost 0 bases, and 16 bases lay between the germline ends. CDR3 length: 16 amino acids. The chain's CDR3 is CSARGGGVLSSYEQYF. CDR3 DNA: TGCAGTGCTAGAGGAGGCGGGGTTCTAAGCTCCTACGAGCAGTACTTC.

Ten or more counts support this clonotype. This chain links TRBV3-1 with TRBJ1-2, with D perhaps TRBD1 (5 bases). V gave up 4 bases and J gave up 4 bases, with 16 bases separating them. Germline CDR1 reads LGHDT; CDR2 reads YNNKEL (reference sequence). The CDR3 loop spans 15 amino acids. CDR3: CASSPGGGPFYGYTF. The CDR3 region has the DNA TGTGCCAGCAGCCCCGGGGGGGGACCCTTCTATGGCTACACCTTC.

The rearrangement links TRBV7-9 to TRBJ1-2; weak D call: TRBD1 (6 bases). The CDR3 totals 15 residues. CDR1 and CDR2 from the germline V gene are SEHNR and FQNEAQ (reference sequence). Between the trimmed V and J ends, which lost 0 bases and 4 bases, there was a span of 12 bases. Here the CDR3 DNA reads TGTGCCAGCAGCTTAGCGGGGGGGGGCGTCTATGGCTACACCTTC. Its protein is CASSLAGGGVYGYTF.

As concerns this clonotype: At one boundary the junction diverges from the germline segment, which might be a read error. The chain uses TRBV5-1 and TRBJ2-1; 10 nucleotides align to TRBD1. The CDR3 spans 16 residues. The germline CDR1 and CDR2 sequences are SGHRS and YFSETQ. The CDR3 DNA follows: TGTGCCAGCAGCTTGAGACAGGGGGCAAACTACAATGAGCAGTTCTTC. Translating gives CASSLRQGANYNEQFF.

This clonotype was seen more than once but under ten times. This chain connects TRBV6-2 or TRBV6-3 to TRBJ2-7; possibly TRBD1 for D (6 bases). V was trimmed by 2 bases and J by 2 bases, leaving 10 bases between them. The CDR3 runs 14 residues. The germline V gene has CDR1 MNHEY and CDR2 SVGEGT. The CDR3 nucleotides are TGTGCCAGCAGTTACGGGGGCAGGACCTACGAGCAGTACTTC. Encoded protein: CASSYGGRTYEQYF.